The 13 T cell receptor beta chains below come from one sample, sequenced in a study of cytomegalovirus exposure and HLA in healthy donors. A multiplex PCR was run with 60 Vbeta primers and 13 Jbeta primers. Produced via immunoSEQ multiplex PCR; TCRdb's table is partial and in-frame only. This sample has about 150,000 clones; over 80% occur once, and the top ten carry roughly 1.2%. The sequencing input was PBMCs. The source is a boy aged 2-15 years in good health and CMV-seronegative.

In its sample, this clone was seen once. The chain has TRBV19 and TRBJ1-5; 7 positions agree with TRBD1. Germline CDR1 is LNHDA and CDR2 is SQIVND (reference sequence). Trimming took 9 bases from V and 4 from J; bases not matched to a gene: 12. The CDR3 is 15 residues long. The CDR3 region is CASNKGTARNQPQHF. CDR3 DNA sequence: TGTGCCAGCAACAAAGGGACAGCAAGAAATCAGCCCCAGCATTTT.

The CDR3 protein is CASSILSFYGYTF. CDR3 DNA: TGTGCCAGTAGTATCCTGTCCTTCTATGGCTACACCTTC. The chain links TRBV19 to TRBJ1-2; D is unresolved. The CDR3 is 13 residues long. V lost 3 bases to trimming and J lost 4 bases, with 9 bases between them. Germline V gives CDR1 LNHDA, CDR2 SQIVND (reference sequence).

The chain employs TRBV19 and TRBJ1-3, with D possibly TRBD1 on 6 matching bases. Looked up from germline, CDR1 is LNHDA and CDR2 is SQIVND (reference sequence). The V gene lost 3 bases and the J gene lost 4 bases, with 7 bases spanning the gap. This CDR3 is 13 amino acids long. CDR3 bases: TGTGCCAGTAGTATCACAGGGGGAAACACCATATATTTT. Protein product: CASSITGGNTIYF.

J is TRBJ1-1 and V is TRBV5-6; no definite D call. The V gene lost 0 bases and the J gene lost 1 base, with 16 bases spanning the gap. Germline CDR1 and CDR2: SGHDT and YYEEEE. There are 17 residues in the CDR3. The CDR3 sequence is CASSLVVGTTWNTEAFF. The CDR3 DNA sequence: TGTGCCAGCAGCTTGGTGGTAGGCACTACCTGGAACACTGAAGCTTTCTTT.

The rearrangement joins TRBV2 to TRBJ1-2; 7 bases match TRBD1. This CDR3 spans 17 amino acids. The J segment lost 3 bases and the V segment lost 8 bases, leaving 18 bases of the junction unmatched. CDR1 and CDR2 from the germline V gene are SNHLY and FYNNEI. The CDR3 region is CASSTPGQRYIYYGYTF. The CDR3 DNA reads as TGTGCCAGCTCGACCCCGGGACAGCGATACATCTACTATGGCTACACCTTC. The full variable domain, in which reference TRBV2 and TRBJ1-2 provide the parts outside the CDR3, is EPEVTQTPSHQVTQMGQEVILRCVPISNHLYFYWYRQILGQKVEFLVSFYNNEISEKSEIFDDQFSVERPDGSNFTLKIRSTKLEDSAMYFCASSTPGQRYIYYGYTFGSGTRLTVV.

This sequence joins TRBV30 and TRBJ1-5, with 8 bases lining up with TRBD1. With 2 bases clipped from V and 5 bases from J, the junction kept 5 bases outside the gene matches. The germline V gene has CDR1 GTSNPN and CDR2 SVGIG (reference sequence). This CDR3 has 14 residues. CDR3 DNA: TGTGCCTGGAGTCCCGGACAGGGTCATCAGCCCCAGCATTTT. Protein product: CAWSPGQGHQPQHF.

The V and J genes are TRBV5-1 and TRBJ2-7, with D uncertain. The ends were cut back, 0 bases at V and 7 bases at J, with 11 bases in the middle. Looked up from germline, CDR1 is SGHRS and CDR2 is YFSETQ. The CDR3 is 13 residues long. The CDR3 protein is CASSLGPLREQYV. DNA of the CDR3: TGCGCCAGCAGCTTGGGGCCCCTCCGGGAGCAGTACGTC.

This clone appeared a few times. The chain employs TRBV19 and TRBJ1-1, with 7 bases matching TRBD1. Unmatched junction bases numbered 4, after V lost 5 bases and J lost 1 base. The CDR3 has 14 amino acids. Germline loops: CDR1 LNHDA, CDR2 SQIVND (reference sequence). CDR3 sequence: CASSSRTGNTEAFF. CDR3 nucleotide sequence: TGTGCCAGTAGTTCCCGGACAGGGAACACTGAAGCTTTCTTT. Drawing the rest from reference TRBV19 and TRBJ1-1, the complete variable domain is DGGITQSPKYLFRKEGQNVTLSCEQNLNHDAMYWYRQDPGQGLRLIYYSQIVNDFQKGDIAEGYSVSREKKESFPLTVTSAQKNPTAFYLCASSSRTGNTEAFFGQGTRLTVV.

This chain connects TRBV11-1 to TRBJ2-7, with 8 bases identical to TRBD1. Looked up from germline, CDR1 is SGHAT and CDR2 is FQDESV (reference sequence). The V segment lost 5 bases and the J segment 9 bases; nucleotides outside the gene matches: 9. The CDR3 has 13 amino acids. Here the CDR3 DNA reads TGTGCCAGCAGCCCCGGACAGGGAATGGGGCAGTACGTC. This translates into CASSPGQGMGQYV.

The CDR3 is CAWSRDSSGNTIYF. CDR3 in DNA: TGTGCCTGGAGTCGGGACAGCTCTGGAAACACCATATATTTT. The V call is TRBV30, the J call TRBJ1-3; 7 nucleotides align to TRBD1. This CDR3 comprises 14 residues. The V gene's germline CDR1 is GTSNPN and CDR2 SVGIG (reference sequence). The junction had 1 base not matched to a gene; V was cut back by 2 bases and J by 0 bases.

The chain joins TRBV10-1 to TRBJ2-3; tentative D call: TRBD2 (5 bases). Per germline, CDR1 WNHNN and CDR2 SYGVQD (reference sequence). V gave up 5 bases and J gave up 6 bases, with 12 bases separating them. CDR3 length equals 13 residues. The CDR3 reads CASSPRLTDTQYF. In DNA form, the CDR3 reads TGCGCCAGCAGTCCCCGACTAACGGATACGCAGTATTTT.

This clone is deemed medium-sized. This rearrangement joins TRBV6-1 to TRBJ2-7, with no clear D. The germline CDR1 and CDR2 sequences are MNHNS and SASEGT. The CDR3 consists of 12 residues. V was cut by 6 bases and J by 4 bases, with 10 bases left in between. CDR3 residues: CASRKGEYEQYF. The DNA for the CDR3 is TGTGCCAGCAGGAAAGGAGAGTACGAGCAGTACTTC.

This clone was seen only once. This chain connects TRBV7-2 to TRBJ2-4, with D perhaps TRBD1 (5 bases). This CDR3 contains 13 residues. Germline V gene lookup returns CDR1 SGHTA and CDR2 FQGNSA. The V end lost 3 bases, the J end lost 7 bases, and 10 bases lay between the germline ends. The CDR3 protein is CASSFGHYNIQYF. CDR3 DNA: TGTGCCAGCAGCTTCGGACATTATAACATTCAGTACTTC.